Below, 10 T cell receptor beta chains from the same sample are listed, as sequenced in a study of T cell responses to AZD1222 COVID-19 vaccine. TCRdb's table, derived via immunoSEQ multiplex PCR, lists solely in-frame clones and lacks some. Of about 120,000 clones in the sample, 85% to 90% were seen once. Sequencing used peripheral blood, obtained on day 0 of AZD1222 vaccination. These receptors all come from an adult in good health.

The chain joins TRBV7-9 to TRBJ2-4; D tentatively fits TRBD1 or TRBD2 (5 bases each). There are 15 residues in the CDR3. Trimming stripped 2 bases from V and 4 bases from J, with 12 bases between. CDR1 is SEHNR and CDR2 is FQNEAQ in the germline V gene (reference sequence). The CDR3 region has the DNA TGTGCCAGCAGCTTACCCGGGGCTGGGAAAAACATTCAGTACTTC. It specifies CASSLPGAGKNIQYF.

This chain links TRBV12-3 or TRBV12-4 with TRBJ2-5; D not resolved. The CDR3 has 13 amino acids. V gave up 2 bases and J gave up 4 bases, with 8 bases separating them. CDR3 sequence reads: CASSLLGRETQYF. The CDR3 coding sequence is TGTGCCAGCAGTTTATTAGGGCGAGAGACCCAGTACTTC.

J is TRBJ2-3 and V is TRBV11-2; D possibly uses TRBD1 or TRBD2 (5 bases each). The V end was cut by 5 bases, the J end by 5 bases, with 14 bases between. CDR1 and CDR2 (germline): SGHAT, FQNNGV. The CDR3 loop spans 14 amino acids. CDR3 in DNA: TGTGCCAGCAGCCTAAGGGACGGGCGAGATACGCAGTATTTT. Protein sequence: CASSLRDGRDTQYF.

The chain joins TRBV24-1 to TRBJ1-2; D is unresolved. This CDR3 region has 14 residues. Germline V gene lookup returns CDR1 KGHDR and CDR2 SFDVKD. Deletions cut 4 bases from V and 4 bases from J, with 12 bases between. The CDR3 is CATSDPGISYGYTF. The DNA for the CDR3 is TGTGCCACCAGTGACCCCGGGATCAGCTATGGCTACACCTTC.

The rearrangement joins TRBV11-2 to TRBJ1-5, with D uncertain. Trimming stripped 0 bases from V and 4 bases from J, with 4 bases between. Germline V CDR1 and CDR2: SGHAT, FQNNGV. CDR3 length: 13 residues. CDR3 bases: TGTGCCAGCAGCTTAGAGTCGAATCAGCCCCAGCATTTT. Translating gives CASSLESNQPQHF.

The table lists this clone with a few counts. The V and J genes are TRBV4-1 and TRBJ2-7, with D possibly TRBD2 on 8 matching bases. Germline CDR1 is MGHRA and CDR2 is YSYEKL. The CDR3 covers 15 residues. V was cut by 3 bases and J by 5 bases, with 17 bases left in between. The CDR3 DNA is TGCGCCAGCAGCCACCCCGGGAGGGGGCGGGACGAGCAGTACTTC. This translates into CASSHPGRGRDEQYF.

DNA for the CDR3: TGTGCCACTAGTAGGGGGACAGATACGCAGTATTTT. Translating gives CATSRGTDTQYF. The V call is TRBV24-1, the J call TRBJ2-3; weak D call: TRBD1 (6 bases). V shed 10 bases and J shed 3 bases, with 10 bases lying between them. Germline values: CDR1 KGHDR, CDR2 SFDVKD. This CDR3 spans 12 amino acids.

The rearrangement uses TRBV5-1 and TRBJ1-5; 8 bases match TRBD1. Unmatched junction bases numbered 1, after V lost 3 bases and J lost 2 bases. The CDR3 consists of 14 residues. Germline values: CDR1 SGHRS, CDR2 YFSETQ. In nucleotides, the CDR3 is TGCGCCAGCAGCTCGGGACAGGGCAATCAGCCCCAGCATTTT. Its translation: CASSSGQGNQPQHF.

In nucleotides, the CDR3 is TGTGCCAGTACCAAAGGGACAGCGTACTATGGCTACACCTTC. It yields the protein CASTKGTAYYGYTF. This chain links TRBV19 with TRBJ1-2; 7 bases map to TRBD1. The CDR3 totals 14 residues. The ends lost 7 bases at V and 3 bases at J; junction bases unmatched: 8. In germline, CDR1 is LNHDA, CDR2 SQIVND (reference sequence).

This rearrangement joins TRBV29-1 to TRBJ1-1; D is ambiguous. CDR1 is SQVTM, CDR2 ANQGSEA, per germline. Trimming stripped 6 bases from V and 1 base from J, with 9 bases between. This CDR3 is 12 amino acids long. The CDR3 spells CSVPLGNTEAFF. As DNA, the CDR3 is TGCAGCGTCCCCCTCGGGAACACTGAAGCTTTCTTT.